This T cell receptor beta chain appears in the sequencing data of a study of regulatory T cells in long-lasting Graves disease. Time point here: persistent/refractory GD, antithyroid drugs over 5 years with positive TRAb. PBMC RNA was the source of the TCR library. Patients hailed from an endocrinology department in Xi'an, China. The CDR3 runs to 14 residues. Trimming removed 1 base at V and 6 bases at J, with 12 bases between. This clonotype was detected ten times or more. TCR beta libraries were built with iRepertoire HTBI primers and Arm-PCR of CDR3 regions. TCRdb called the multiplex PCR reads again in MiXCR, with one record for every CDR3 protein. The sample contains a few hundred thousand distinct CDR3 sequences, 22% of which appear only once.

This TCR was sampled from a female donor with Graves disease. The sequencing here drew on peripheral blood mononuclear cells (PBMCs), taken when the disease was refractory, from a patient treated with antithyroid drugs. This chain connects TRBV12-3 or TRBV12-4 to TRBJ1-1; D unresolved. The CDR3 sequence: CASSLEGDGAEAFF. The CDR3 nucleotides are TGTGCCAGCAGTTTAGAAGGAGATGGTGCTGAAGCTTTCTTT.